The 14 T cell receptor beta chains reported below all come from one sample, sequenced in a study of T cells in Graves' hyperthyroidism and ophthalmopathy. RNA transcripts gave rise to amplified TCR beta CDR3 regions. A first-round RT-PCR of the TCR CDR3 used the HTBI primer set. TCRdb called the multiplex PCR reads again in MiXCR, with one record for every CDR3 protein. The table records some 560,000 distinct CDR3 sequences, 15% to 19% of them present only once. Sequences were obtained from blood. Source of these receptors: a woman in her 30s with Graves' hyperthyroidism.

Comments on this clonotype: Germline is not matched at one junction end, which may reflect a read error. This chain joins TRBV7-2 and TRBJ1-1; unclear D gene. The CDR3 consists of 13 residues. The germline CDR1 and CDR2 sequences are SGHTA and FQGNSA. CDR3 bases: TGTGCCAACAGCCTCGGACTACGAACTGAAGCTTTCTTT. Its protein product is CANSLGLRTEAFF.

The CDR3 region is CASSVVGGYNEQFF. The DNA of the CDR3 is TGTGCCAGCAGCGTAGTTGGGGGGTACAATGAGCAGTTCTTC. This sequence joins TRBV9 and TRBJ2-1; D possibly corresponds to TRBD2 (6 bases). The V gene lost 0 bases and the J gene lost 4 bases, with 8 bases spanning the gap. Germline V gene lookup returns CDR1 SGDLS and CDR2 YYNGEE. This CDR3 comprises 14 residues.

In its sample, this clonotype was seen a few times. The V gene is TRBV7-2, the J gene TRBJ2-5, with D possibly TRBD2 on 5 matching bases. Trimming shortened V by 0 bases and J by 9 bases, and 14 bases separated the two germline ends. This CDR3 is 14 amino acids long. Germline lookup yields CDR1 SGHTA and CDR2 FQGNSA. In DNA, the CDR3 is TGTGCCAGCAGCTTAGCTCGGTACCAGGAGGCCCAGTACTTC. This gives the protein CASSLARYQEAQYF.

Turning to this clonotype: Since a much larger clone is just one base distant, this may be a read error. The CDR3 spells CASSLVRQGGPSGFSKEQFF. CDR3 nucleotide sequence: TGTGCCAGCAGTTTAGTGAGACAGGGGGGGCCCAGCGGGTTCTCAAAAGAGCAGTTCTTC. This rearrangement joins TRBV12-3 or TRBV12-4 to TRBJ2-1; the match to TRBD1 covers 9 bases. V was clipped by 1 base and J by 10 bases; unmatched bases: 23. The CDR3 covers 20 residues.

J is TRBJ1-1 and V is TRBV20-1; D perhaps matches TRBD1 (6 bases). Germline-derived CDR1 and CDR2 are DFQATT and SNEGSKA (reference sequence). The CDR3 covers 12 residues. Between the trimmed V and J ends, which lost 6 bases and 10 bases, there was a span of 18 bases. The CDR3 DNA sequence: TGCAGTGCGCCTAAACAGGGTCTCTCAGCTTTCTTT. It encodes CSAPKQGLSAFF.

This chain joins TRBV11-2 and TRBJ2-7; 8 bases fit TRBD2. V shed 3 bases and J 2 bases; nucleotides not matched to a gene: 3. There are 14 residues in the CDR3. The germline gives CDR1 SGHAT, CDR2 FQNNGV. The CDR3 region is CASSLATSAYEQYF. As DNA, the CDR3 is TGTGCCAGCAGCTTGGCGACTAGCGCCTACGAGCAGTACTTC.

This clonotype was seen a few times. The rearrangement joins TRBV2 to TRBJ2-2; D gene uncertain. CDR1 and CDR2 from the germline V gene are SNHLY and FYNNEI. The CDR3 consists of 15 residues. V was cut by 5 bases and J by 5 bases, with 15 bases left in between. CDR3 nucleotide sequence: TGTGCCAGCAGTTTAGTCACAGCACATACCGGGGAGCTGTTTTTT. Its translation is CASSLVTAHTGELFF.

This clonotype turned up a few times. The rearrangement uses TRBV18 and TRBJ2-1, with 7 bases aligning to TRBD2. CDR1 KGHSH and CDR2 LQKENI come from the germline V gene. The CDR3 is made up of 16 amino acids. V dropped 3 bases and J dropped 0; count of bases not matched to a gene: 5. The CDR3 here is CASSPRGLYSYNEQFF. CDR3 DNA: TGTGCCAGCTCACCCCGGGGACTATACTCCTACAATGAGCAGTTCTTC.

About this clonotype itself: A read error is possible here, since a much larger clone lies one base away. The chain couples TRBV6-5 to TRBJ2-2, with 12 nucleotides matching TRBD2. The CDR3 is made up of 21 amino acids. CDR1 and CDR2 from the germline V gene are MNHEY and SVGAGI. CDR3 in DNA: TGTGCCAGCGGTTACCCCCGACTAGCGGGAGTTTTTCAGGGGGACACCGGGGAGCTGTTTTTT. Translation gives CASGYPRLAGVFQGDTGELFF.

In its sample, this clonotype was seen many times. Here the CDR3 DNA reads TGTGCCAGTAGAAAAGACAGGGGGCGCGGCTATGGCTACACCTTC. Protein sequence: CASRKDRGRGYGYTF. The chain has TRBV27 and TRBJ1-2, with 10 bases that match TRBD1. The CDR3 has 15 residues. Germline trimming cut 9 bases from V and 4 bases from J; bases unmatched to any gene: 11. CDR1 is MNHEY, CDR2 SMNVEV, per germline (reference sequence).

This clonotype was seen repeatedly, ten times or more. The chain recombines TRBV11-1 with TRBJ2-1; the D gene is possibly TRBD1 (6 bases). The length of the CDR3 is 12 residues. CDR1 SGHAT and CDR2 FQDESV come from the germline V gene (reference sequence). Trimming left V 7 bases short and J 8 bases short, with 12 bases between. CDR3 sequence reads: CASKSGQYEQFF. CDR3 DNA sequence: TGTGCCAGCAAATCAGGACAGTATGAGCAGTTCTTC.

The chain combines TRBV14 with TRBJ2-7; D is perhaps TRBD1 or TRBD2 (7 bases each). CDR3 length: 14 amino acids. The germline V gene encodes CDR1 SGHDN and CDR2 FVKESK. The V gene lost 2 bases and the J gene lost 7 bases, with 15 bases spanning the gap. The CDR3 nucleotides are TGTGCCAGCAGCCAAAGGGGGCAGCGGGATGAGCAGTACTTC. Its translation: CASSQRGQRDEQYF. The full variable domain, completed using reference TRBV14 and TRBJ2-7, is EAGVTQFPSHSVIEKGQTVTLRCDPISGHDNLYWYRRVMGKEIKFLLHFVKESKQDESGMPNNRFLAERTGGTYSTLKVQPAELEDSGVYFCASSQRGQRDEQYFGPGTRLTVT.

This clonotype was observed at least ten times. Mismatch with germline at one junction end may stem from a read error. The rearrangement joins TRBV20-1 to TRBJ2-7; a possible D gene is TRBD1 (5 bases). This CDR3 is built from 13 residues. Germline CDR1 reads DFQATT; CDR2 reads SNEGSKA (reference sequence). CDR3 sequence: CSARDPQAYEQCF. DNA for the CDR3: TGCAGTGCTAGAGATCCACAGGCCTACGAGCAGTGCTTC.

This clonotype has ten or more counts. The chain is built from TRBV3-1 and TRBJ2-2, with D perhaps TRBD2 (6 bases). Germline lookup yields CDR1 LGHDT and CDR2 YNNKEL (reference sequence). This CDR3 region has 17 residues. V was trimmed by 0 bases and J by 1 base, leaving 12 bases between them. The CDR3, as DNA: TGTGCCAGCAGCCAAGATAGGTATAGCGGGAACACCGGGGAGCTGTTTTTT. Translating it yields CASSQDRYSGNTGELFF.